This T cell receptor (beta chain) stems from a study of T cells in localized non-small cell lung cancer. Findings and limits, study-wide: Among the tissues sampled, uninvolved adjacent lung had the highest T cell clonality, above tumor. Researchers found a median around 50 of the top 100 tumor clones in adjacent lung. Patients showing higher blood T cell density tended to see longer overall survival.

On this clone: Its antigen is undetermined.

Clones were read by immunoSEQ multiplex PCR, and TCRdb kept only the in-frame ones, dropping some. The table lists 25,000 to 30,000 clones, about 90% of them singletons. The TCR comes from a woman between 40 and 69 years old with stage III lung adenocarcinoma. This specimen consisted of peripheral blood mononuclear cells, obtained before any cancer treatment.

This CDR3 is CASSPRTGGEETQYF. The CDR3 DNA is TGCGCCAGCAGCCCGAGGACAGGGGGCGAGGAGACCCAGTACTTC. This chain joins TRBV5-1 and TRBJ2-5, with 11 positions matching TRBD1. Germline loops: CDR1 SGHRS, CDR2 YFSETQ. This CDR3 has 15 residues. Trimming cost V 4 bases and J 5 bases; bases outside gene matches: 7.